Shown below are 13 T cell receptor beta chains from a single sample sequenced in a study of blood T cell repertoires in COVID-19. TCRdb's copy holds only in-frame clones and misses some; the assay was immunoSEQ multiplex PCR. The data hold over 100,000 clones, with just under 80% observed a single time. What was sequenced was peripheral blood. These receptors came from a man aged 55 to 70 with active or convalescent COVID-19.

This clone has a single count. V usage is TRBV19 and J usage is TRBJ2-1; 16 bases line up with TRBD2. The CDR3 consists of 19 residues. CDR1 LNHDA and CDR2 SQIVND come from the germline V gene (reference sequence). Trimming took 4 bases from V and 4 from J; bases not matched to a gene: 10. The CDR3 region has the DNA TGTGCCAGTAGTACCGGGACTAGCGGGAGGGGGCTACGATACAATGAGCAGTTCTTC. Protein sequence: CASSTGTSGRGLRYNEQFF.

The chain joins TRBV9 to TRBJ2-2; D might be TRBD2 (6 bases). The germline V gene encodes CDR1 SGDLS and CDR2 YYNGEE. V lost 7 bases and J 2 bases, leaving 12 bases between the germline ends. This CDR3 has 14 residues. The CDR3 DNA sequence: TGTGCCAGCCGACTAGGCCCTAACACCGGGGAGCTGTTTTTT. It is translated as CASRLGPNTGELFF.

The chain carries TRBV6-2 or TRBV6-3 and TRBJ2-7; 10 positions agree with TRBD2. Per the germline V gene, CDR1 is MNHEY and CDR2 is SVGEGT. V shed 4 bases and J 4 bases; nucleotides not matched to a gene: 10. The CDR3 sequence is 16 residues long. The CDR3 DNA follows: TGTGCCAGCAGTTCCAAACAGGGACTAGCGCATTACGAGCAGTACTTC. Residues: CASSSKQGLAHYEQYF.

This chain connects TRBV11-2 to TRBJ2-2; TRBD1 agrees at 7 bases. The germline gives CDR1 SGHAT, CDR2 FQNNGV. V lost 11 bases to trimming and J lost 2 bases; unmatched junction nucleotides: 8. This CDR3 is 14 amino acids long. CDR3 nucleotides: TGTGCCTACCGACAGGGCTCAAACACCGGGGAGCTGTTTTTT. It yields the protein CAYRQGSNTGELFF.

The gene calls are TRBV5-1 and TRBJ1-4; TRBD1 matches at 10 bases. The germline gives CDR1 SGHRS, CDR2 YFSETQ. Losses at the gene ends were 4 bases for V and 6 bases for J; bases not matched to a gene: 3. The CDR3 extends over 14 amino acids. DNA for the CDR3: TGCGCCAGCAGCATAGGACAGGGGGATGAAAAACTGTTTTTT. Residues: CASSIGQGDEKLFF.

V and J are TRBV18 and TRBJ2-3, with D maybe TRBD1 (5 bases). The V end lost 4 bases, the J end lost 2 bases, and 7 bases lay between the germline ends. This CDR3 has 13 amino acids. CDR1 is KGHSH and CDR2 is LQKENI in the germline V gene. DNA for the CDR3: TGTGCCAGCTCACTGGGGCCCACAGATACGCAGTATTTT. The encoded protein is CASSLGPTDTQYF.

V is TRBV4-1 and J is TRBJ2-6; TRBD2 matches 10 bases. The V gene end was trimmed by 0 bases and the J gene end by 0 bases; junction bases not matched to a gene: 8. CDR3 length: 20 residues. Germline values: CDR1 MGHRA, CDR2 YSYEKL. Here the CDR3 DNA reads TGCGCCAGCAGCCAAGATATCTCAGCGGGAGGGTTCTCTGGGGCCAACGTCCTGACTTTC. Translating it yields CASSQDISAGGFSGANVLTF.

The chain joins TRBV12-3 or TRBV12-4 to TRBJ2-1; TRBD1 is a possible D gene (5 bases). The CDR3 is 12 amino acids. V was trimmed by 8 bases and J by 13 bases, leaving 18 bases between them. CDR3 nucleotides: TGTGCCAGCCTAGGGGTGCCTGCCACACAGTTCTTC. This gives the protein CASLGVPATQFF.

CDR3 in amino acids: CSVDMLSTDTQYF. The CDR3 DNA sequence: TGCAGCGTTGACATGTTGTCAACAGATACGCAGTATTTT. This rearrangement joins TRBV29-1 to TRBJ2-3, with D unclear. The CDR3 is made up of 13 amino acids. Trimming pared 3 bases from V and 3 bases from J, leaving 10 bases between. Per germline, CDR1 SQVTM and CDR2 ANQGSEA.

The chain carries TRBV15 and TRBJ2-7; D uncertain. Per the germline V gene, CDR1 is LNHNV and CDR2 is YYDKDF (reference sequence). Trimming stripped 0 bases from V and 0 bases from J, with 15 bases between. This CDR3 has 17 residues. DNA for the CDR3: TGTGCCACCAGCAGAGATTTAGGATTAGCTCGCTCCTACGAGCAGTACTTC. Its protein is CATSRDLGLARSYEQYF.

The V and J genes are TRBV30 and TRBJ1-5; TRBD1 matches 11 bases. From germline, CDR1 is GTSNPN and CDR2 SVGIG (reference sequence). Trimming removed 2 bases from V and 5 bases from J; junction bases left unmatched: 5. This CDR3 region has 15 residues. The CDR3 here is CAWSIGGQGDQPQHF. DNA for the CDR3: TGTGCCTGGAGTATCGGGGGACAGGGGGATCAGCCCCAGCATTTT.

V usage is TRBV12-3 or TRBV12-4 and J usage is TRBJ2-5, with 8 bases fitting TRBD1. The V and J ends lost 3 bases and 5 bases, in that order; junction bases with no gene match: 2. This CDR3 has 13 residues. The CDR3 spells CASSFRGRETQYF. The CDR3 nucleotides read TGTGCCAGCAGTTTCAGGGGGCGGGAGACCCAGTACTTC.

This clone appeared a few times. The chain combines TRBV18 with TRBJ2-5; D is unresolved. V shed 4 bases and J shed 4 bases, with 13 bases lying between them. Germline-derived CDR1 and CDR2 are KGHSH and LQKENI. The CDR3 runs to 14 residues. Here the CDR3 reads CASSRSPGGETQYF. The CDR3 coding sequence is TGTGCCAGCTCACGGTCCCCCGGCGGAGAGACCCAGTACTTC.